This TCR beta chain was obtained from a study of T cell repertoires in aging, cancer and after chemotherapy. Turning to the study itself: Pre- and post-chemotherapy samples were paired from chronic lymphocytic leukemia patients treated with fludarabine- or bendamustine-based regimens. Millions of TCR reads made up the full dataset.

Whole-study findings and limits: In each cancer cohort, median generation probability increased across chemotherapy, suggesting thymic output rebounded. In hematological cancer patients, infiltrated lymphoid organs may have impaired thymic emigration or peripheral T cell expansion.

TCR beta rearrangements were amplified from peripheral blood genomic DNA. As for this clonotype: The target antigen is unknown.

Looked up from germline, CDR1 is MNHNS and CDR2 is SASEGT. The CDR3 runs 13 residues. V lost 5 bases to trimming and J lost 7 bases, with 14 bases between them. TRB rearrangements spanning V, D and J were amplified using mixed TRB-A/B primers. TCRdb re-called the multiplex PCR reads through MiXCR, storing one row per CDR3 protein. The sample lists just under 5,000 distinct CDR3 sequences; around 35% were seen once. The specimen sequenced was blood. This rearrangement joins TRBV6-1 to TRBJ1-2; no definite D call. This receptor was identified in a human donor with a blood cancer. The CDR3 sequence: CASSLGWLGGYTF. CDR3 sequence (DNA): TGTGCCAGCAGTCTCGGGTGGTTAGGTGGCTACACCTTC.